A selection of T cell receptor beta chains follows, all from one sample in a study of T cell responses to AZD1222 COVID-19 vaccine. Assay: immunoSEQ multiplex PCR; the TCRdb copy retains only in-frame clones and omits some. Here the sample spans 100,000 to 150,000 clones, 75% to 90% being singletons. The sample here was peripheral blood, taken 28 days after the second AZD1222 dose. All receptors come from an adult who received the AZD1222 COVID-19 vaccine. Both conserved end residues are part of each CDR3. A D gene is named only where the DNA matches it firmly. Not all rows give a size; the values are once, few, many and, for expanded clones, a class.

j_gene	abundance	len	d_gene	v_gene	CDR3nt	CDR3aa
TRBJ1-2	NA	13	NA	TRBV29-1	TGCAGCGTTCAGGCAAGTGGGGGCTATGGCTACACCTTC	CSVQASGGYGYTF
TRBJ1-1	few	16	TRBD1	TRBV5-1	TGCGCCAGCAGCTTGTCTCTCAGGGACAGGGGTGGGCGCGCTTTCTTT	CASSLSLRDRGGRAFF
TRBJ1-1	once	17	TRBD1	TRBV7-8	TGTGCCAGCAGCTCGGTGACAGGGGGTCCCTTGACGACTGAAGCTTTCTTT	CASSSVTGGPLTTEAFF
TRBJ1-2	NA	14	TRBD1	TRBV5-6	TGTGCCAGCACTTACGGGACAGAGAACTATGGCTACACCTTC	CASTYGTENYGYTF
TRBJ2-7	NA	15	TRBD1	TRBV27	TGTGCCAGCAGGGATCCGGGACAGGGCTCCTACGAGCAGTACTTC	CASRDPGQGSYEQYF
TRBJ2-3	NA	16	NA	TRBV5-4	TGTGCCAGCAGCTTGGGGATAGCGGAAAGCACAGATACGCAGTATTTT	CASSLGIAESTDTQYF
TRBJ1-1	NA	16	NA	TRBV13	TGTGCCAGCAGCCCACGCGGGGGAGGGGCGAACACTGAAGCTTTCTTT	CASSPRGGGANTEAFF
TRBJ2-7	NA	16	NA	TRBV19	TGTGCCAGTAGAAAAGGGGGTCAGGCCTCCCGGTACGAGCAGTACTTC	CASRKGGQASRYEQYF
TRBJ2-7	NA	12	NA	TRBV2	TGTGCCACCCAGGGGAGCTCCTACGAGCAGTACTTC	CATQGSSYEQYF
TRBJ2-7	medium-sized	13	NA	TRBV28	TGTGCCAGCAATAGGACGGCCCTATACGAGCAGTACTTC	CASNRTALYEQYF
TRBJ1-2	once	15	NA	TRBV2	TGTGCCAGCCAGGGGACCGGGTTTAAAAACTATGGCTACACCTTC	CASQGTGFKNYGYTF
TRBJ1-5	few	14	TRBD1	TRBV6-5	TGTGCCAGCAGCGAGGGGGCCCGGAGTCAGCCCCAGCATTTT	CASSEGARSQPQHF
TRBJ1-1	NA	18	NA	TRBV30	TGTGCCTGGATTAGAGGGCGCGGGATCACCCTGACGAACACTGAAGCTTTCTTT	CAWIRGRGITLTNTEAFF
TRBJ1-1	NA	15	NA	TRBV14	TGTGCCAGCAGCCCCTACCCTGGATGGTATACTGAAGCTTTCTTT	CASSPYPGWYTEAFF
TRBJ1-2	few	14	TRBD1	TRBV28	TGTGCCAGCAGTGGGACAGGGAGGGTCTATGGCTACACCTTC	CASSGTGRVYGYTF
TRBJ2-7	NA	14	NA	TRBV18	TGTGCCAGCTCCAGGAGCCAGGGGAGATACGAGCAGTACTTC	CASSRSQGRYEQYF